This T cell receptor (beta chain) is from a study of graft-versus-host responses after intestinal transplantation. Study background: Recipients received multivisceral, liver-intestinal, or isolated intestinal transplants.

Sequencing was performed with immunoSEQ multiplex PCR; in TCRdb, only in-frame clones are kept and a portion is missing. Here the sample spans approximately 86,000 clones, 91% being singletons. Comment on this clone: Its antigen is not known.

The CDR3 is 16 residues long. Germline CDR1 SGHNT, CDR2 YYREEE (reference sequence). Trimming shortened V by 6 bases and J by 3 bases, and 21 bases separated the two germline ends. Sequenced here: unstimulated CD4+ T cells sorted from spleen or lymph node cells, sampled before intestinal transplant. This clonotype was obtained from a human donor who received an intestinal transplant. The chain has TRBV5-4 and TRBJ1-2; possible D gene TRBD1, 6 bases. CDR3 in DNA: TGTGCCAGCACCCTTGGCGGGGGGGGGCCAGACTATGGCTACACCTTC. Amino acid sequence: CASTLGGGGPDYGYTF. The variable domain in full, completed from reference TRBV5-4 and TRBJ1-2, reads ETGVTQSPTHLIKTRGQQVTLRCSSQSGHNTVSWYQQALGQGPQFIFQYYREEENGRGNFPPRFSGLQFPNYSSELNVNALELDDSALYLCASTLGGGGPDYGYTFGSGTRLTVV.